The clone carrying this TCR beta chain occurred many times. Its target is unknown. The patients, who ranged from 18 to 65 in age, presented with newly diagnosed hyperthyroidism lasting under 2 months. Using around 10 ml of fresh peripheral blood, PBMCs were prepared. Using RNA transcripts as the source, TCR beta CDR3 regions were amplified. The primer set for the first-round RT-PCR of the TCR CDR3 was HTBI. TCRdb re-called the multiplex PCR reads through MiXCR, storing one row per CDR3 protein. The sample includes around 480,000 distinct CDR3 sequences, approximately 14% of them seen just once. This sample is drawn from a study of T cells in Graves' hyperthyroidism and ophthalmopathy. Per the germline V gene, CDR1 is DFQATT and CDR2 is SNEGSKA (reference sequence). The CDR3 totals 11 residues. Study results and caveats: Ophthalmopathy was predicted by the model a median of approximately six months ahead of onset. Clonotypes that were expanded in thyroid above 0.001 mostly appeared in blood too.

The TCR comes from a woman between 18 and 29 years old with Graves' hyperthyroidism. The V gene is TRBV20-1, the J gene TRBJ2-1; D remains unclear. Sequencing used blood. The chain's CDR3 is CTPRPNNEQFF. The DNA for the CDR3 is TGCACCCCAAGGCCGAACAATGAGCAGTTCTTC.